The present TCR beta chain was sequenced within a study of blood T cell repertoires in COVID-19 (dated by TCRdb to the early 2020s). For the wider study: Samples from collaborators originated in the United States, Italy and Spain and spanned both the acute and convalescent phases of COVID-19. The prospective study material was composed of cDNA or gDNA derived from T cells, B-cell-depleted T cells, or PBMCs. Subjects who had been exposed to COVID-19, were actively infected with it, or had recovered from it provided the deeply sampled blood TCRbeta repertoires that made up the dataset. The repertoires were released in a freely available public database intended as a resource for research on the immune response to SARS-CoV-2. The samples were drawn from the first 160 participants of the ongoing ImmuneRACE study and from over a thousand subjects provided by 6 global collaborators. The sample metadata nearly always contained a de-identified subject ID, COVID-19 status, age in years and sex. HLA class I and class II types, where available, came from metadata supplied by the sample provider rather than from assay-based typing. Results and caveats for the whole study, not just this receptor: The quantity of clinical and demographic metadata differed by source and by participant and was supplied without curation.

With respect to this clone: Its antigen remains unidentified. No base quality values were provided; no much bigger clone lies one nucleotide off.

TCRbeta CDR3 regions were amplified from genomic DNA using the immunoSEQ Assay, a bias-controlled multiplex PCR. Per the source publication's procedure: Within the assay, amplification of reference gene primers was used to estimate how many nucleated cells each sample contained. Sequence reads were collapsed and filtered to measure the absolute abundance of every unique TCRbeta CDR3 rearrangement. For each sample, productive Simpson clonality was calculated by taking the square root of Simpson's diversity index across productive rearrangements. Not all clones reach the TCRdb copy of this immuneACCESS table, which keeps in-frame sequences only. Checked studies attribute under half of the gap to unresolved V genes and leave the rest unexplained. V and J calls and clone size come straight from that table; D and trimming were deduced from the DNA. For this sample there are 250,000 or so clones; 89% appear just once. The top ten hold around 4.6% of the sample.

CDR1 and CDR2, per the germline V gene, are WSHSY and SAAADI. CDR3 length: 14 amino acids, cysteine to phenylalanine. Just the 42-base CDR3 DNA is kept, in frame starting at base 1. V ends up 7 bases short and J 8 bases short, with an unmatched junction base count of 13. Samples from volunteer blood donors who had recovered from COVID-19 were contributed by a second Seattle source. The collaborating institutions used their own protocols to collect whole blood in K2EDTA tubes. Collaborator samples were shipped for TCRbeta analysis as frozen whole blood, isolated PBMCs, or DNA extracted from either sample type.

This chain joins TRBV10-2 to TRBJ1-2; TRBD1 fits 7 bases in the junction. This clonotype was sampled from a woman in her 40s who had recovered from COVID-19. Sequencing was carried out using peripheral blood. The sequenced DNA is TGCGCCAGCATAAAGGGAAAGGGGGCTGAGGGCTACACCTTC. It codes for CASIKGKGAEGYTF.